This T cell receptor (beta chain) was documented in a study of T cells in pancreatic ductal adenocarcinoma. No neoadjuvant therapy was given to the selected pancreatic ductal adenocarcinoma patients before their surgery. Points on this clone: Its target is unknown.

Broader study findings: Compared with tumor, blood showed more total productive templates and about 8-fold more clonotypes. Enrichment of CD45RO+ effector over naive T cells in tumors may bias clonality.

Sequencing was performed with immunoSEQ multiplex PCR; in TCRdb, only in-frame clones are kept and a portion is missing. The sample comprises 15,000 to 20,000 clones, approximately 91% of which are singletons, and over 0.9% rests with the top ten. V was shortened by 3 bases and J by 1 base, with 5 bases between the two germline ends. The CDR3 contains 12 residues. The germline V gene has CDR1 SGHDT and CDR2 YYEEEE. The clonotype originates from a human donor with pancreatic ductal adenocarcinoma. The V and J genes are TRBV5-6 and TRBJ2-7; no clear D gene. The material sequenced was PBMCs. CDR3 bases: TGTGCCAGCAGCTATTCGTCCTACGAGCAGTACTTC. It encodes CASSYSSYEQYF.